Listed below are T cell receptor beta chains from one sample, sequenced in a study of high-grade serous ovarian cancer treatment subgroups. TCRdb's table, derived via immunoSEQ multiplex PCR, lists solely in-frame clones and lacks some. The data show about 12,000 clones, with 88% seen just once and about 2.9% held by the top ten. Sample: tumor tissue. These receptors all come from a human donor with high-grade serous ovarian cancer. Each CDR3 is given with its conserved first and last residue. The order of the fields is CDR3 length, D gene, clone size, J gene, V gene, CDR3 protein, CDR3 DNA. A D gene is named only where the DNA matches it firmly. Not every row has a clone size; where given, it reads once, few, many or a size class.

14 TRBD1 . TRBJ1-1 TRBV9 CASSPRGQAAEAFF TGTGCCAGCAGCCCCAGGGGGCAGGCCGCTGAAGCTTTCTTT
12 . . TRBJ2-5 TRBV27 CASTSPPETQYF TGTGCCAGCACCTCACCCCCGGAGACCCAGTACTTC
14 . . TRBJ2-3 TRBV5-1 CASSLGQSTDTQYF TGCGCCAGCAGCTTGGGACAGAGCACAGATACGCAGTATTTT
14 . . TRBJ2-1 TRBV13 CASSLAGSYNEQFF TGTGCCAGCAGCTTAGCAGGGTCCTACAATGAGCAGTTCTTC
14 . once TRBJ1-1 TRBV27 CASSFLAGGTEAFF TGTGCCAGCAGTTTTTTAGCCGGCGGCACTGAAGCTTTCTTT
15 . . TRBJ1-3 TRBV6-1 CASSDPGGTRNTIYF TGTGCCAGCAGTGACCCGGGAGGGACGCGGAACACCATATATTTT
17 . once TRBJ1-2 TRBV6-1 CASSEPLITGKSYGYTF TGTGCCAGCAGTGAACCCCTTATCACAGGGAAAAGCTATGGCTACACCTTC
13 . . TRBJ1-3 TRBV28 CASTQGTGNTIYF TGTGCCAGCACCCAGGGTACTGGAAACACCATATATTTT
16 TRBD1 . TRBJ2-3 TRBV15 CATSRDSSGGEDTQYF TGTGCCACCAGCAGAGATAGTTCAGGGGGTGAAGATACGCAGTATTTT
14 . . TRBJ1-1 TRBV6-5 CASSSTGPRFEAFF TGTGCCAGCAGTTCCACAGGGCCCCGCTTTGAAGCTTTCTTT